This T cell receptor beta chain stems from a study of cytomegalovirus exposure and HLA in healthy donors. This clone came up a few times. The antigen is not known. CDR1 and CDR2 (germline): MGHDK, SYGVNS. The CDR3 has 13 residues. With 4 bases removed from V and 6 bases from J, the gap between germline ends came to 10 bases. Notes on the study in general: According to a later analysis, TCR clusters from the first cohort tended to co-occur in the roughly 120 validation repertoires.

Profiled with immunoSEQ multiplex PCR; TCRdb holds only in-frame clones, not every one. Altogether approximately 160,000 clones are present, 85% to 90% being singletons, with the ten largest covering 4% to 4.5%. The V call is TRBV25-1, the J call TRBJ2-1; possibly TRBD2 for D (6 bases). This receptor was taken from a young man in good health and CMV-seropositive. The sequencing sample was made of PBMCs. The CDR3 region has the DNA TGTGCCAGCAGTGCCCACGGGAGCAATGAGCAGTTCTTC. Translating it yields CASSAHGSNEQFF.